This TCR beta chain was documented in a study of metastatic and nonmetastatic thyroid tumors. Study in general: Repertoires were compared across blood and tumor or nodule tissue from malignant and benign thyroid patients.

In this sample, this clone turned up a few times. No antigen is known for it. All patients were untreated before thyroid surgery. Findings of the study overall: Significantly greater TCR beta diversity was reportedly found in malignant thyroid tumors than in benign nodules (in blood and tumor).

Per the study methods: Clinicopathological groups of papillary thyroid cancer showed CDR3 differences that were used to build a distant-metastasis classifier. TCRdb reprocessed the PCR reads via MiXCR. None of the V and J calls come from the authors' own analysis; TCRdb made them. The sample records some 20,000 clones, 9.5% to 12% being singletons. CDR3 size: 18 residues. Germline V CDR1 and CDR2: MGHRA, YSYEKL. Trimming shortened V by 1 base and J by 5 bases, and 23 bases separated the two germline ends. The sequence was collected from a female donor with papillary thyroid cancer or a benign thyroid nodule (not recorded which). Some clones in this sample may be carry-over from other donors' samples. The chain combines TRBV4-1 with TRBJ1-1; TRBD1 might be the D (5 bases). The sequenced material came from blood. Written as DNA, the CDR3 is TGCGCCAGCAGCCAAGGGGGATTGGGAGAACAAGGGGAAACTGAAGCTTTCTTT. Encoded protein: CASSQGGLGEQGETEAFF.